The rows below give T cell receptor beta chains drawn from one sample of a study of blood T cell repertoires in COVID-19. Assay used: immunoSEQ multiplex PCR; TCRdb lists only in-frame clones, some missing. Of some 100,000 clones listed, around 88% were seen once; the top ten hold about 1.9%. The sample was peripheral blood. The receptor set was obtained from a man aged 50 to 59 with COVID-19, enrolled during active disease. Both conserved end residues are trimmed from each CDR3. Clone size is stated in some rows and not others, as once, few, many or a class when expanded.

. TRBV27 ASSLWGGVQNEQY
. TRBV6-6 ASSYSASNEKLF
. TRBV19 ASSRGGDYNEQF
. TRBV28 ASSLSTGGGEKLF
few TRBV2 ASSAGGDQPQH
. TRBV5-1 ASSPQTSSDEQY
. TRBV10-3 AISSQFGTGDNEKLF
. TRBV2 ASSDTGYTEAF
. TRBV7-3 ASSQPGLSTDTQY
. TRBV3-1/TRBV3-2 ASSLGLAGGLARTQY
. TRBV29-1 SVGLAGNTQY
. TRBV12-1 ASSFVKQGSNSPLH
. TRBV18 ASSPPGGVSEAF
. TRBV7-9 ASSLAGLAGETQY
. TRBV19 ASSKTGPYGYT
. TRBV28 ASSFGTASSYEQY
. TRBV19 ASSIGQGPQPQH
. TRBV29-1 SVSSGQELEQY
. TRBV6-5 ASSYSDSNEKLF
. TRBV3-1/TRBV3-2 ASSQDGGTGRPSGYGYT
. TRBV23-1 ASSTDRGREKLF
. TRBV5-5 ASSSRQAVVNTEAF
. TRBV9 ASSVLGQTRTDTQY
. TRBV19 ASKEAGDFGNTIY
. TRBV9 ASSVQGDRSYNSPLH
. TRBV15 ATSRDRGNEQF
. TRBV9 ASSVYPSVIGTDTQY
. TRBV4-3 ASSQEKTGHNSPLH
. TRBV9 ASSVVTVNTEAF
. TRBV14 ASSHTGGAYEQY
. TRBV15 ATNTGGATNQPQH
. TRBV6-5 ASSRTGAEQY
. TRBV5-1 ASSARDLPGREQY
. TRBV30 AWNRIQGEQY
. TRBV19 ASSTQGLGNSPLH
. TRBV9 ASSTGGAGTDTQY
. TRBV29-1 SVELRTSSYEQY
once TRBV27 ASSLRENYGYT
. TRBV27 ASSLRVNRGPSYEQY
. TRBV9 ASSRGLNSPLH
once TRBV14 ASSHQGSGGKDTQY